A selection of T cell receptor beta chains follows, all from one sample in a study of blood T cell repertoires in COVID-19. Sequencing was performed with immunoSEQ multiplex PCR; in TCRdb, only in-frame clones are kept and a portion is missing. The data hold tens of thousands of clones, with approximately 71% observed a single time. The sample consisted of peripheral blood. The receptor set was obtained from a man in his 70s with COVID-19, enrolled during active disease. The conserved cysteine and the conserved F or W are not part of the CDR3 here. D genes are given only for firm matches.

TRBV5-4,.,ASSSPKLLNYGYT
TRBV4-2,.,ASSQVIAGPTEAF
TRBV4-2,.,ASSQDGSAGANVLT
TRBV25-1,TRBD2,ASSGLAGVNEQY
TRBV5-6,TRBD1,ASSLFFGTGAYEQY
TRBV5-1,.,ASAPDGGPNQPQH
TRBV7-9,TRBD2,AGLAGTDTQY
TRBV27,TRBD1,ASSLVGGGGELF
TRBV4-3,.,ASSQERGEKLF
TRBV11-2,TRBD1,ASRPAGTGAYEQY
TRBV7-2,.,ASSSTGSYTEAF
TRBV4-1,.,ASSHQADSYNEQF
TRBV6-5,TRBD1,ASKDGTGGGEQY
TRBV19,TRBD2,ASSEAGAGADTQY
TRBV7-2,.,ASSEAGLSYQPQH
TRBV2,.,ASSQGEGEAF
TRBV19,.,ASRGGTAYSNQPQH
TRBV7-9,.,ASSPYGGLFAYNEQF
TRBV7-2,TRBD2,ASSPRSGTSGSYEQY
TRBV14,TRBD1,ASSQGRMAGGAAGYGYT
TRBV5-6,.,ASTMGGGNQPQH
TRBV6-5,TRBD2,ASSSGGLYEQY
TRBV7-2,TRBD2,ASSLVGYGRSYEQY
TRBV15,.,ATGDGASWTGELF
TRBV7-3,.,ASSLTRVGGDTEAF
TRBV7-9,TRBD2,ASSLGSGSYEQY
TRBV2,TRBD1,ASSPGGSGPLH
TRBV7-9,.,ASSFPQQNTEAF
TRBV19,TRBD1,ASSWDRGRNQPQH
TRBV9,TRBD1,ASSPRIGTGLNSPLH
TRBV24-1,.,ATSDSRGTEEQY